This section outlines one T cell receptor (beta chain) sequence together with its context. Its matching antigen is unknown. This CDR3 spans 20 amino acids. The trim removed 0 bases at V and 0 bases at J, leaving 7 bases unmatched. TCRdb redid the calling of the 5' RACE reads with MiXCR, one entry per CDR3 protein. This sample has about 440,000 distinct CDR3 sequences, with over 15% found just once. The entry originates in a study of T-cell memory formation after mild COVID-19. On the study more broadly: TCR clusters mostly belonged to single donors. Study conclusions and caveats: Whether day 37 second-wave clones are SARS-CoV-2-specific was not confirmed. Clones contracting across day 15 to 85 had a balanced CD4/CD8 profile; later expanding clones leaned CD4+. The appearance of some responding clones in pre-infection memory suggested that cross-reactive memory joined.

The clonotype comes from an adult woman who had mild COVID-19 (a few samples of this study predate the infection). Cell type and time point are not known. This chain uses TRBV12-3 or TRBV12-4 with TRBJ2-6; 11 bases map to TRBD2. Sequenced: PBMCs or a T cell subset sorted from them (not recorded which). In DNA form, the CDR3 reads TGTGCCAGCAGTTTAGCGCTAAGGGGACTAGCGGACTCTGGGGCCAACGTCCTGACTTTC. As protein: CASSLALRGLADSGANVLTF.